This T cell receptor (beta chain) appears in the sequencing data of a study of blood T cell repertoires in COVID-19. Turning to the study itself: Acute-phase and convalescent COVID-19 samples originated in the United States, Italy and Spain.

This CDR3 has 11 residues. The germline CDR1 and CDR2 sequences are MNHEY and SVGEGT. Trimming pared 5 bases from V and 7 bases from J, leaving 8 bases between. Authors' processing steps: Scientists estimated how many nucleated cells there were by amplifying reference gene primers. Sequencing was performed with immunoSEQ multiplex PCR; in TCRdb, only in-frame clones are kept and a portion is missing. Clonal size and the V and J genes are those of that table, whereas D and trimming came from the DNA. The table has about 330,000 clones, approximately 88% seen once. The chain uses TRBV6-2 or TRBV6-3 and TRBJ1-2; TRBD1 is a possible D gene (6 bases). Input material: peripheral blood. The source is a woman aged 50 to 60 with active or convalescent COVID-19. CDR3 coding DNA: TGTGCCAGCAGTACAGGGTTTGGCTACACCTTC. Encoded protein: CASSTGFGYTF.